The 11 T cell receptor beta chains below all came from one sample that was sequenced in a study of blood T cell repertoires in COVID-19. Only in-frame clones appear in the TCRdb table, and some are missing; sequencing was by immunoSEQ multiplex PCR. The sample carries some 180,000 clones, 90% recorded once. The sample was peripheral blood. The receptors derive from a man aged 45-65 years with acute or convalescent COVID-19.

The CDR3 loop is CASSLGGPYEQYV. The CDR3 DNA sequence: TGTGCCAGCAGTTTGGGGGGGCCCTACGAGCAGTACGTC. This chain joins TRBV28 and TRBJ2-7; D is perhaps TRBD2 (7 bases). CDR1 is MDHEN and CDR2 is SYDVKM in the germline V gene. This CDR3 has 13 amino acids. V lost 3 bases, J lost 2 bases, and 8 bases lay in between.

The genes are TRBV28 and TRBJ1-1, with D maybe TRBD1 (6 bases). The CDR3 loop spans 14 amino acids. Germline assignment: CDR1 MDHEN and CDR2 SYDVKM. V shed 4 bases and J shed 7 bases, with 16 bases lying between them. The CDR3 nucleotides read TGTGCCAGCAGTTCCCGACAGGAGCAAAATGAAGCTTTCTTT. Protein: CASSSRQEQNEAFF.

A single count supports this clone. The chain combines TRBV11-2 with TRBJ2-7, with 7 bases aligning to TRBD1. The length of the CDR3 is 15 residues. CDR1 is SGHAT and CDR2 is FQNNGV in the germline V gene. The junction had 13 bases not matched to a gene; V was cut back by 6 bases and J by 5 bases. The CDR3 DNA sequence: TGTGCCAGCAGAATAGGGACAGTCCTAATGGACGAGCAGTACGTC. It codes for CASRIGTVLMDEQYV.

The chain couples TRBV18 to TRBJ2-3, with TRBD2 identical over 9 bases. The CDR3 totals 17 residues. CDR1 and CDR2 from the germline V gene are KGHSH and LQKENI. After removal of 3 bases from V and 9 bases from J, the junction contained 16 bases not matched to a gene. The CDR3: CASSPLLMAGGPTTQYF. CDR3 bases: TGTGCCAGCTCACCTTTATTAATGGCGGGAGGGCCAACAACGCAGTATTTT.

This chain uses TRBV10-3 with TRBJ2-2; tentatively, D is TRBD1 (6 bases). Between the trimmed V and J ends, which lost 7 bases and 5 bases, there was a span of 17 bases. The CDR3 is 15 amino acids. Looked up from germline, CDR1 is ENHRY and CDR2 is SYGVKD. CDR3: CAITANPGATGELFF. CDR3 DNA sequence: TGTGCCATCACCGCGAACCCAGGGGCGACCGGGGAGCTGTTTTTT.

This sequence joins TRBV6-5 and TRBJ2-1; 9 positions agree with TRBD2. Trimming cost V 1 base and J 7 bases; bases outside gene matches: 5. Germline values: CDR1 MNHEY, CDR2 SVGAGI. CDR3 size: 15 residues. For the CDR3, the DNA is TGTGCCAGCAGTTACTGGCTAGCGGGGTCAAATGAGCAGTTCTTC. It is translated as CASSYWLAGSNEQFF.

The chain carries TRBV3-1 (or the pseudogene TRBV3-2) and TRBJ2-7; 8 bases agree with TRBD1. From germline, CDR1 is LGHDT and CDR2 YNNKEL (reference sequence). The CDR3 is made up of 17 amino acids. The V and J ends lost 0 bases and 0 bases, in that order; junction bases with no gene match: 7. This CDR3 is CASSQDWDRNYSYEQYV. As DNA, the CDR3 is TGTGCCAGCAGCCAAGACTGGGACAGGAACTACTCCTACGAGCAGTACGTC.

The chain links TRBV5-1 to TRBJ2-7, with 7 bases identical to TRBD2. Germline V gene data show CDR1 as SGHRS and CDR2 as YFSETQ. This CDR3 has 15 amino acids. V trimming: 0 bases; J trimming: 0 bases; junction bases outside the gene matches: 3. DNA for the CDR3: TGCGCCAGCAGCTTGGGGGGGGGAACCTCCTACGAGCAGTACTTC. Translated, it gives CASSLGGGTSYEQYF.

The rearrangement uses TRBV20-1 and TRBJ2-7; no definite D call. Germline loops: CDR1 DFQATT, CDR2 SNEGSKA (reference sequence). This CDR3 spans 11 amino acids. V was cut by 0 bases and J by 6 bases, with 6 bases left in between. CDR3 coding DNA: TGCAGTGCTAGAGATTATTCCGAGCAGTACTTC. This gives the protein CSARDYSEQYF.

This clone was picked up one time. The rearrangement joins TRBV6-5 to TRBJ2-3; D might be TRBD2 (6 bases). Per the germline V gene, CDR1 is MNHEY and CDR2 is SVGAGI. The CDR3 has 15 amino acids. Trimming left V 4 bases short and J 0 bases short, with 11 bases between. The CDR3 loop reads CASSSSGTSTDTQYF. CDR3 coding DNA: TGTGCCAGCAGTTCGTCCGGGACTAGCACAGATACGCAGTATTTT.

This chain links TRBV19 with TRBJ2-2; 11 nucleotides line up with TRBD2. The CDR3 loop spans 19 amino acids. J was trimmed by 6 bases and V by 6 bases; bases with no gene match: 18. Germline V gene lookup returns CDR1 LNHDA and CDR2 SQIVND (reference sequence). CDR3 protein: CASRLKNSGGVLKSGELFF. The CDR3 DNA sequence: TGTGCCAGTAGGCTAAAGAATAGCGGGGGGGTCCTCAAGTCCGGGGAGCTGTTTTTT.